This TCR beta chain was profiled in a study of prognosis after radiotherapy for stage I lung cancer. Amplification of TCR beta CDR3 from genomic DNA used two-round multiplex PCR. Gene-specific TRBV and TRBJ primers were used in PCR round one. The second round, a PCR step, used universal primers. A single record per CDR3 protein comes from TCRdb applying MiXCR to the multiplex PCR reads. In the table there are under 20,000 distinct CDR3 sequences, around 42% of which are singletons. Each of the patients had no lymph node involvement on CT and PET/CT and no prior chemotherapy, radiotherapy or other malignancies. At both of two time points, around 6.2 milliliters of peripheral blood were drawn. In this sample, this clonotype turned up many times. A read error may produce the germline difference seen at one junction end. CDR1 and CDR2 from the germline V gene are PRHDT and FYEKMQ (reference sequence). The CDR3 has 19 residues.

The sequences come from PBMCs, collected before or after stereotactic body radiation therapy (not recorded which). The source of this sequence is a donor over 45 with non-small cell lung cancer. The V and J genes are TRBV13 and TRBJ2-3; 15 bases are a match to TRBD2. In DNA, the CDR3 is TGTGCCAGCAGCCTAGGGGGACTAGCGGGGGGAATTAGCACAGATACGCAGTATTTT. Residues: CASSLGGLAGGISTDTQYF.